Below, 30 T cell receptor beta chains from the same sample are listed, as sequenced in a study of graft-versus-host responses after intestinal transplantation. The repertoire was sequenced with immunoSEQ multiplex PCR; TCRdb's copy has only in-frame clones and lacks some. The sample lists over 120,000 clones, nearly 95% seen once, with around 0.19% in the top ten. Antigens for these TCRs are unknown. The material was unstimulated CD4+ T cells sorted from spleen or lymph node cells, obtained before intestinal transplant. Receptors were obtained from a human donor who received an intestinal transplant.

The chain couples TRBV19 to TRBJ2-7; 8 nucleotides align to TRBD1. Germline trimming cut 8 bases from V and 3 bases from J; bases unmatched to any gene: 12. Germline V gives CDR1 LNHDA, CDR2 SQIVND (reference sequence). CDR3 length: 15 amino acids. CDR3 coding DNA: TGTGCCAGTCCCATCTCCGGGACAGGCCTCTACGAGCAGTACTTC. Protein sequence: CASPISGTGLYEQYF.

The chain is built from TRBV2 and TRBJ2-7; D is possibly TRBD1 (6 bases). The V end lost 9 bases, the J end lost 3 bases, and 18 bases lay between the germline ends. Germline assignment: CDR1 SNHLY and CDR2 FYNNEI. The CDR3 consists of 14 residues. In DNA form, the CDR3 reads TGTGCCAGTAACAGGGACCAAGACCTCTACGAGCAGTACTTC. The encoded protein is CASNRDQDLYEQYF.

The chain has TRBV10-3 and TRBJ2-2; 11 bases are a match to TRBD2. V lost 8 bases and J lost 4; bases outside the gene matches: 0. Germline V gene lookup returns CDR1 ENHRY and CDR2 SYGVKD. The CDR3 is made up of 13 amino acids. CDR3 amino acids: CAILAGGTGELFF. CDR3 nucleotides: TGTGCCATCCTAGCGGGAGGCACCGGGGAGCTGTTTTTT.

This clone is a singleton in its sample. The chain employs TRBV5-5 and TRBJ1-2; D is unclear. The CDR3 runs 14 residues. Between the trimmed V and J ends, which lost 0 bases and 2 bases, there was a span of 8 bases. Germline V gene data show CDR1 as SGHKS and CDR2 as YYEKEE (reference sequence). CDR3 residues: CASSLAQRNYGYTF. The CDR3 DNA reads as TGTGCCAGCAGCTTGGCTCAGCGAAACTATGGCTACACCTTC.

The CDR3 DNA sequence: TGTGCCAGTACCCCGACAGGGAACACTGAAGCTTTCTTT. It specifies CASTPTGNTEAFF. The chain uses TRBV19 and TRBJ1-1, with a tentative D call TRBD1 (6 bases). CDR1 is LNHDA and CDR2 is SQIVND in the germline V gene (reference sequence). The V end was cut by 7 bases, the J end by 1 base, with 10 bases between. The CDR3 runs to 13 residues.

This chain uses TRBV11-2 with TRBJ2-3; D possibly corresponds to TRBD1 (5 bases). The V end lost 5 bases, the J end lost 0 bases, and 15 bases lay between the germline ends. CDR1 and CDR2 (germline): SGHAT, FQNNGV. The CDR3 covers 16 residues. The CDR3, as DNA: TGTGCCAGCAGCCGGGCCACAGGTACTAGCACAGATACGCAGTATTTT. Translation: CASSRATGTSTDTQYF.

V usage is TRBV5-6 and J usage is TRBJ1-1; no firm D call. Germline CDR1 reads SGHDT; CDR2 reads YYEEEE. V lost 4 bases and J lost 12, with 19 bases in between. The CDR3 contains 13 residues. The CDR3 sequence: CASSILKDGISFF. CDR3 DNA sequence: TGTGCCAGCAGCATATTGAAAGACGGTATATCTTTCTTT.

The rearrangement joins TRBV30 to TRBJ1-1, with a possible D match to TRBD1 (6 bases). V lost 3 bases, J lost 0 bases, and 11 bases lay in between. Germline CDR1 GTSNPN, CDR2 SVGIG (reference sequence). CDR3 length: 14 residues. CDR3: CAWRWTEMNTEAFF. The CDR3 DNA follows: TGTGCCTGGAGATGGACAGAAATGAACACTGAAGCTTTCTTT.

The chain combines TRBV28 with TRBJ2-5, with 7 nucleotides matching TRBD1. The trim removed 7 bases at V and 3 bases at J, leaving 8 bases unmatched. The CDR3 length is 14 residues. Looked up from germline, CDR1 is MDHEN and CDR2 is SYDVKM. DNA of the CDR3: TGTGCCAGCACCAGACAGGGAAAGAAAGAGACCCAGTACTTC. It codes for CASTRQGKKETQYF.

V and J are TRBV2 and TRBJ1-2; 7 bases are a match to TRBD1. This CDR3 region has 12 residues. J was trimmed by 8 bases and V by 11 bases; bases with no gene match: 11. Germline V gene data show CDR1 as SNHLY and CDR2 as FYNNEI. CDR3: CACQGGVGGYTF. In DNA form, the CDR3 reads TGTGCCTGCCAGGGGGGCGTGGGAGGCTACACCTTC.

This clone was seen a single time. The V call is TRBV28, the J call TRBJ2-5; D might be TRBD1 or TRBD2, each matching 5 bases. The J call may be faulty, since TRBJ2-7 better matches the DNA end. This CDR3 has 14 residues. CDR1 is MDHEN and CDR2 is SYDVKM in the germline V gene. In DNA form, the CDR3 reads TGTGCCAGCAGCCTAACTCGGGACCTGAACGAGCAGTACTTC. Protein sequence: CASSLTRDLNEQYF.

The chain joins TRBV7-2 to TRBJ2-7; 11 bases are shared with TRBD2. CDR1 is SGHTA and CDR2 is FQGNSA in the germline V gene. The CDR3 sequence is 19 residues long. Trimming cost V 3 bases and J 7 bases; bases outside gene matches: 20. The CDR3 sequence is CASSLTSATIAGGPREQYF. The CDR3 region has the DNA TGTGCCAGCAGCTTGACATCTGCGACGATAGCGGGAGGGCCTAGGGAGCAGTACTTC.

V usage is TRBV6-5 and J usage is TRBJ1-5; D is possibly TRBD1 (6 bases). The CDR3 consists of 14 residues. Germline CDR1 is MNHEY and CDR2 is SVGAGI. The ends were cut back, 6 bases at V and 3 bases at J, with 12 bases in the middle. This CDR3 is CASSPGQYNQPQHF. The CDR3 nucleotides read TGTGCCAGCAGCCCTGGACAGTACAATCAGCCCCAGCATTTT.

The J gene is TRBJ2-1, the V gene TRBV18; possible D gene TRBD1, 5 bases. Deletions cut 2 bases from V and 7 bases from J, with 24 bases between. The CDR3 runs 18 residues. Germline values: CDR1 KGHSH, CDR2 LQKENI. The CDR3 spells CASSPSTKGYVYSNEQFF. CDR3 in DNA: TGTGCCAGCTCACCATCAACTAAGGGGTACGTCTACTCGAATGAGCAGTTCTTC.

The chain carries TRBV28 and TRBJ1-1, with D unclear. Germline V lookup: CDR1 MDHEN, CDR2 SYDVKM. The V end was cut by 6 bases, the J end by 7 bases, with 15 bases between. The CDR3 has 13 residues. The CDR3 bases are TGTGCCAGCAGCCTGGGTGGGGAGTATGAAGCTTTCTTT. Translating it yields CASSLGGEYEAFF.

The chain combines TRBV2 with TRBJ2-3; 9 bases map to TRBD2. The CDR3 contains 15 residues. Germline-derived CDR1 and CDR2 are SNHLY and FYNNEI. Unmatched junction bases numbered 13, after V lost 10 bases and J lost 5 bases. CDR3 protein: CATGISGRGGDTQYF. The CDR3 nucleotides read TGTGCCACGGGTATTAGCGGGAGAGGGGGAGATACGCAGTATTTT.

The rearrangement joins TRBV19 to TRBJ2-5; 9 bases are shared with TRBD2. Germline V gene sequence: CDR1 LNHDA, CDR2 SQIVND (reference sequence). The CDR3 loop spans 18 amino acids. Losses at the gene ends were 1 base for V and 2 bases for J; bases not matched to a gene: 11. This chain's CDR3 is CASSIVFAGLAGQETQYF. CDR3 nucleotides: TGTGCCAGTAGTATAGTATTTGCCGGTCTAGCGGGACAAGAGACCCAGTACTTC.

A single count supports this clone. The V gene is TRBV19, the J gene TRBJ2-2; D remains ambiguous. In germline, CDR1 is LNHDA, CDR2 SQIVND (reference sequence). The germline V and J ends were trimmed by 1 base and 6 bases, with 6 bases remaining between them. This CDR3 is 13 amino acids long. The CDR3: CASSIVPPGELFF. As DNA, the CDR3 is TGTGCCAGTAGTATAGTGCCTCCCGGGGAGCTGTTTTTT. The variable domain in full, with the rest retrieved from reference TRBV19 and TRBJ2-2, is DGGITQSPKYLFRKEGQNVTLSCEQNLNHDAMYWYRQDPGQGLRLIYYSQIVNDFQKGDIAEGYSVSREKKESFPLTVTSAQKNPTAFYLCASSIVPPGELFFGEGSRLTVL.

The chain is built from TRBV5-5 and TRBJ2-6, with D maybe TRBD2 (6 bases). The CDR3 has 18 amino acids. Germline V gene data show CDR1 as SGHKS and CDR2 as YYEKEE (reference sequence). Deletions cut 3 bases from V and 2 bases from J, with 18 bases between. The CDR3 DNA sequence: TGTGCCAGCAGCTCCCAGGGACTCCCGAAGGCTGGGGCCAACGTCCTGACTTTC. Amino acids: CASSSQGLPKAGANVLTF. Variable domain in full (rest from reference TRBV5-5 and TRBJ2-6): DAGVTQSPTHLIKTRGQQVTLRCSPISGHKSVSWYQQVLGQGPQFIFQYYEKEERGRGNFPDRFSARQFPNYSSELNVNALLLGDSALYLCASSSQGLPKAGANVLTFGAGSRLTVL.

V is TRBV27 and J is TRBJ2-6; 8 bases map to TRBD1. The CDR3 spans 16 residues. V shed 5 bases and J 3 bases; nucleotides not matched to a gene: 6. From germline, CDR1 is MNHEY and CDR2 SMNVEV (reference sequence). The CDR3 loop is CASSPRGTGGANVLTF. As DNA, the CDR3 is TGTGCCAGCAGTCCCCGCGGGACAGGTGGGGCCAACGTCCTGACTTTC. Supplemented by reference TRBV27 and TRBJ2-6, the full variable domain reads EAQVTQNPRYLITVTGKKLTVTCSQNMNHEYMSWYRQDPGLGLRQIYYSMNVEVTDKGDVPEGYKVSRKEKRNFPLILESPSPNQTSLYFCASSPRGTGGANVLTFGAGSRLTVL.

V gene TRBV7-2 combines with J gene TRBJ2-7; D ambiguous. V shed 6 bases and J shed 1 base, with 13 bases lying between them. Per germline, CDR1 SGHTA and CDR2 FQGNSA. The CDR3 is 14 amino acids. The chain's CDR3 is CASSQKKGSYEQYF. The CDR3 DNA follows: TGTGCCAGCAGTCAAAAGAAGGGATCCTACGAGCAGTACTTC.

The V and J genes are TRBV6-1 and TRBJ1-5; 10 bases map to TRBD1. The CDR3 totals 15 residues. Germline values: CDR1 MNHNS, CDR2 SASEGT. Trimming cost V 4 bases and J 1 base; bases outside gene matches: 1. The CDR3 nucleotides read TGTGCCAGCAGTGGGACAGGGGGGAGCAATCAGCCCCAGCATTTT. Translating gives CASSGTGGSNQPQHF.

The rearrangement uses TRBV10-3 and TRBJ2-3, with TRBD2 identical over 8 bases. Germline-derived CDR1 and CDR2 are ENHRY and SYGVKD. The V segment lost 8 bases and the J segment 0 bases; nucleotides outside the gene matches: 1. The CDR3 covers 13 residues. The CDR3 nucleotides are TGTGCCATCGCTAGCGGGAGCACAGATACGCAGTATTTT. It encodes CAIASGSTDTQYF.

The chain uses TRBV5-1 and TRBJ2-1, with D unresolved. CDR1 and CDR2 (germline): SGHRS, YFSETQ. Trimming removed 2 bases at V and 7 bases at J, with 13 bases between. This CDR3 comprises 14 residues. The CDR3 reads CASSFGFGGNEQFF. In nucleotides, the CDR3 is TGCGCCAGCAGCTTTGGGTTTGGTGGGAATGAGCAGTTCTTC.

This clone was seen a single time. The chain's CDR3 is CASSAATSVTQYF. The CDR3 DNA reads TGTGCCAGCAGTGCTGCTACTAGCGTTACGCAGTATTTT. V and J are TRBV6-1 and TRBJ2-3, with TRBD2 matching 7 bases. This CDR3 is 13 amino acids long. Germline-derived CDR1 and CDR2 are MNHNS and SASEGT. V was clipped by 4 bases and J by 8 bases; unmatched bases: 6.

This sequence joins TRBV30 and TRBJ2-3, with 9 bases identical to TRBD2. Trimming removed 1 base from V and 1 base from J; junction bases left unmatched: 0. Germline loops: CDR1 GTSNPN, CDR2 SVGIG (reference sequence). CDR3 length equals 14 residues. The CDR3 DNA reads TGTGCCTGGAGTGGACTAGCGGGCACAGATACGCAGTATTTT. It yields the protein CAWSGLAGTDTQYF. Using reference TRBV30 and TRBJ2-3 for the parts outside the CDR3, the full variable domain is SQTIHQWPATLVQPVGSPLSLECTVEGTSNPNLYWYRQAAGRGLQLLFYSVGIGQISSEVPQNLSASRPQDRQFILSSKKLLLSDSGFYLCAWSGLAGTDTQYFGPGTRLTVL.

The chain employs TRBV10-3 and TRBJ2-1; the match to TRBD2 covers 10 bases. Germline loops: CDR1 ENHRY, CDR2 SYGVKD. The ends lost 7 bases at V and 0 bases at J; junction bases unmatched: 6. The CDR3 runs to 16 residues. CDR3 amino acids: CAINRASGSSYNEQFF. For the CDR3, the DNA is TGTGCCATCAACAGGGCTAGCGGGAGCTCCTACAATGAGCAGTTCTTC.

The CDR3 DNA is TGTGCCAGCAGCCGGGACAACTATGGCTACACCTTC. Translating gives CASSRDNYGYTF. This chain joins TRBV5-4 and TRBJ1-2, with TRBD1 as a possible D gene (5 bases). Germline CDR1 and CDR2: SGHNT and YYREEE (reference sequence). The V end was cut by 4 bases, the J end by 2 bases, with 6 bases between. CDR3 length: 12 residues.

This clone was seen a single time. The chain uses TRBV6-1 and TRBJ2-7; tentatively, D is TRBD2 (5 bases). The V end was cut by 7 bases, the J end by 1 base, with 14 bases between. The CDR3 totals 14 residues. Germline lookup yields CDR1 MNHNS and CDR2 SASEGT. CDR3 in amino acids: CASTGLDGSYEQYF. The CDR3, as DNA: TGTGCCAGCACGGGGTTGGATGGGTCCTACGAGCAGTACTTC.

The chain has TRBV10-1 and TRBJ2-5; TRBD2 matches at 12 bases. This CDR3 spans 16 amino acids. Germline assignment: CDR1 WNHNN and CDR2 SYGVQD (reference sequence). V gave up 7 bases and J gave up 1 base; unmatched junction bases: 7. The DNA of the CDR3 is TGCGCCAGCACCCCGACTAGCGGGAGCATCCAAGAGACCCAGTACTTC. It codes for CASTPTSGSIQETQYF.